Each of the 16 T cell receptor beta chains below was sequenced from the same sample in a study of lymphopenia after photon versus proton radiotherapy. The table came from immunoSEQ multiplex PCR; TCRdb's copy has only in-frame clones and leaves some out. The sample carries roughly 64,000 clones, approximately 86% recorded once. The sequences come from peripheral blood, collected from a patient treated with proton-based radiotherapy. These receptors were obtained from a man older than 75 with esophageal cancer.

The gene calls are TRBV6-1 and TRBJ2-7; D call uncertain. Germline V gives CDR1 MNHNS, CDR2 SASEGT. V lost 2 bases and J lost 2, with 16 bases in between. This CDR3 contains 16 residues. As DNA, the CDR3 is TGTGCCAGCAGTGAACAATGGGTACAAGGCCCCTACGAGCAGTACTTC. Translated: CASSEQWVQGPYEQYF.

CDR3 in DNA: TGTGCCAGCAGCTTATCCAGAAACAATGAGCAGTTCTTC. This translates into CASSLSRNNEQFF. J is TRBJ2-1 and V is TRBV11-3; D uncertain. V was cut by 2 bases and J by 5 bases, with 7 bases left in between. The CDR3 length is 13 residues. Germline values: CDR1 SGHNT, CDR2 YENEEA.

This rearrangement joins TRBV7-9 to TRBJ2-1, with 10 nucleotides matching TRBD2. The germline CDR1 and CDR2 sequences are SEHNR and FQNEAQ (reference sequence). The CDR3 length is 16 residues. With 2 bases clipped from V and 6 bases from J, the junction kept 7 bases outside the gene matches. CDR3 nucleotide sequence: TGTGCCAGCAGCTTATCGCTAGCGGGAGTCACCAATGAGCAGTTCTTC. It is translated as CASSLSLAGVTNEQFF. The whole variable domain, remainder taken from reference TRBV7-9 and TRBJ2-1, is DTGVSQNPRHKITKRGQNVTFRCDPISEHNRLYWYRQTLGQGPEFLTYFQNEAQLEKSRLLSDRFSAERPKGSFSTLEIQRTEQGDSAMYLCASSLSLAGVTNEQFFGPGTRLTVL.

This clone has a single count. The chain links TRBV5-1 to TRBJ2-7; TRBD1 matches at 9 bases. The CDR3 totals 15 residues. V lost 0 bases and J lost 5; bases outside the gene matches: 6. CDR1 is SGHRS, CDR2 YFSETQ, per germline. The CDR3 DNA reads as TGCGCCAGCAGCTTGGGACGGACAGGGGAGGACGAGCAGTACTTC. Residues: CASSLGRTGEDEQYF.

V is TRBV18 and J is TRBJ2-3, with D perhaps TRBD1 (6 bases). The CDR3 runs to 14 residues. Trimming took 4 bases from V and 1 from J, leaving 9 bases between them. Germline CDR1 is KGHSH and CDR2 is LQKENI. Here the CDR3 reads CASSRTEGTDTQYF. DNA for the CDR3: TGTGCCAGCTCACGGACAGAGGGCACAGATACGCAGTATTTT. Filled out from reference TRBV18 and TRBJ2-3, the complete variable domain reads NAGVMQNPRHLVRRRGQEARLRCSPMKGHSHVYWYRQLPEEGLKFMVYLQKENIIDESGMPKERFSAEFPKEGPSILRIQQVVRGDSAAYFCASSRTEGTDTQYFGPGTRLTVL.

The rearrangement joins TRBV4-2 to TRBJ1-1; a possible D gene is TRBD1 (6 bases). This CDR3 comprises 15 residues. Germline values: CDR1 LGHNA, CDR2 YNFKEQ. V lost 1 base and J 0 bases, leaving 9 bases between the germline ends. This chain's CDR3 is CASSQVGQMNTEAFF. CDR3 nucleotides: TGTGCCAGCAGCCAAGTCGGACAGATGAACACTGAAGCTTTCTTT.

The CDR3 bases are TGCGCCAGCAGCTTTTTCCCAGGGGACTATGGCTACACCTTC. Translated: CASSFFPGDYGYTF. The chain is built from TRBV5-1 and TRBJ1-2; D might be TRBD1 (6 bases). Germline V gene sequence: CDR1 SGHRS, CDR2 YFSETQ. CDR3 length: 14 residues. The ends were cut back, 2 bases at V and 3 bases at J, with 11 bases in the middle.

The chain is built from TRBV7-2 and TRBJ2-1; 11 bases match TRBD2. The ends lost 1 base at V and 6 bases at J; junction bases unmatched: 2. Germline V gene lookup returns CDR1 SGHTA and CDR2 FQGNSA. The CDR3 sequence is 15 residues long. The CDR3 DNA is TGTGCCAGCAGCTTAGGTAGCGGGAGGGTCAATGAGCAGTTCTTC. It codes for CASSLGSGRVNEQFF.

V usage is TRBV29-1 and J usage is TRBJ2-3, with 9 nucleotides matching TRBD1. The CDR3 sequence is 12 residues long. Per germline, CDR1 SQVTM and CDR2 ANQGSEA. CDR3 in amino acids: CSSGQGRDTQYF. Written as DNA, the CDR3 is TGCAGTTCAGGACAGGGGCGGGATACGCAGTATTTT.

The J gene is TRBJ1-2, the V gene TRBV19; D is unclear. Per the germline V gene, CDR1 is LNHDA and CDR2 is SQIVND (reference sequence). The CDR3 has 15 amino acids. The ends were cut back, 3 bases at V and 4 bases at J, with 15 bases in the middle. The DNA of the CDR3 is TGTGCCAGTAGTATCTCCCCCCGGGATATCTATGGCTACACCTTC. Translation: CASSISPRDIYGYTF.

This clone was counted between two and nine times. J is TRBJ1-1 and V is TRBV27; D not certain. The V end lost 2 bases, the J end lost 5 bases, and 6 bases lay between the germline ends. The CDR3 runs 12 residues. The germline CDR1 and CDR2 sequences are MNHEY and SMNVEV (reference sequence). The CDR3 DNA reads TGTGCCAGCAGTTTACGTGGGACTGAAGCTTTCTTT. It encodes CASSLRGTEAFF.

The chain recombines TRBV9 with TRBJ2-1, with 8 bases fitting TRBD1. This CDR3 region has 16 residues. Trimming at V came to 3 bases and at J to 0 bases, leaving 5 bases not matched to a gene. CDR1 SGDLS and CDR2 YYNGEE come from the germline V gene. The CDR3 spells CASSDRQGSSYNEQFF. The CDR3 nucleotides are TGTGCCAGCAGCGATAGACAGGGGAGCTCCTACAATGAGCAGTTCTTC.

The gene calls are TRBV20-1 and TRBJ2-7; no definite D call. This CDR3 region has 11 residues. The V end lost 6 bases, the J end lost 2 bases, and 8 bases lay between the germline ends. Germline lookup yields CDR1 DFQATT and CDR2 SNEGSKA (reference sequence). The chain's CDR3 is CSAYRAYEQYF. The CDR3 bases are TGCAGTGCCTACAGAGCCTACGAGCAGTACTTC.

V and J are TRBV6-5 and TRBJ2-7, with 8 bases that match TRBD1. The CDR3 loop spans 13 amino acids. With V trimmed by 6 bases and J by 7 bases, 8 bases remained unmatched. Germline lookup yields CDR1 MNHEY and CDR2 SVGAGI. The CDR3 DNA follows: TGTGCCAGCAGCCAGGGGGCAGGGTTTGAGCAGTACTTC. It yields the protein CASSQGAGFEQYF.

V usage is TRBV9 and J usage is TRBJ2-1; 12 bases fit TRBD2. The CDR3 runs to 18 residues. Germline CDR1 reads SGDLS; CDR2 reads YYNGEE. The V segment lost 0 bases and the J segment 8 bases; nucleotides outside the gene matches: 12. CDR3 nucleotides: TGTGCCAGCAGCGTAGAAGCCCGGACTAGCGGGGTTCTGGATGAGCAGTTCTTC. It encodes CASSVEARTSGVLDEQFF.

This clone appeared a few times. Other nucleotide sequences from this sample produce the same CDR3. The CDR3 loop reads CASSPSYEQYF. CDR3 nucleotides: TGTGCCAGCAGCCCTTCCTACGAGCAGTACTTC. The chain combines TRBV7-2 with TRBJ2-7; D is undetermined. Germline values: CDR1 SGHTA, CDR2 FQGNSA. The length of the CDR3 is 11 residues. V was trimmed by 5 bases and J by 1 base, leaving 3 bases between them.